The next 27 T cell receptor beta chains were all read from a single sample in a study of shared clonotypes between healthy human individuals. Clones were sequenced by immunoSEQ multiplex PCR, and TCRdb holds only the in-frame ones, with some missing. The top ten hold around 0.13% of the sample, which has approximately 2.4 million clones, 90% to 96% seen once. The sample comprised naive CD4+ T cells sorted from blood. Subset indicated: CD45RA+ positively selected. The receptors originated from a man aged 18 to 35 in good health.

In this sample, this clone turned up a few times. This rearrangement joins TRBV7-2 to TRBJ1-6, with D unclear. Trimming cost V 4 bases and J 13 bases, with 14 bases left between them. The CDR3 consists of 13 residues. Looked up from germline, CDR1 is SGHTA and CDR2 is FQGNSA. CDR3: CASSSSGGFPLHF. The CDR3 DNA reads TGTGCCAGCAGCTCCAGCGGAGGGTTCCCCCTCCACTTT.

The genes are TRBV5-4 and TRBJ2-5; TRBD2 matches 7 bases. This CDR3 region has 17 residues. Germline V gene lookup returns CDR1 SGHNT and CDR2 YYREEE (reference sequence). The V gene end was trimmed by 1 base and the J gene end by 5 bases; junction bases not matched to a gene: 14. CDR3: CASSLWGGSPVRETQYF. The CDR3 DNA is TGTGCCAGCAGCTTGTGGGGCGGGAGCCCCGTCCGGGAGACCCAGTACTTC.

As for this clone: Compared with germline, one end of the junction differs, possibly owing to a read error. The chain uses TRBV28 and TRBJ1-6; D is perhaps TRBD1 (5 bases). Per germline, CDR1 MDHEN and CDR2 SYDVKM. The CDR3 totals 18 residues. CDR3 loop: CASSFSLEWDSNNSPLHF. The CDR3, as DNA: TGTGCCAGCAGTTTCTCTTTGGAGTGGGACTCCAATAATTCACCCCTCCACTTT.

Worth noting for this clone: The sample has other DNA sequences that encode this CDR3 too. The CDR3 reads CASSQGLYTDTQYF. CDR3 bases: TGCGCCAGCAGCCAAGGCCTCTACACAGATACGCAGTATTTT. The rearrangement uses TRBV4-1 and TRBJ2-3; no clear D. The CDR3 covers 14 residues. V was cut by 1 base and J by 2 bases, with 7 bases left in between. Per germline, CDR1 MGHRA and CDR2 YSYEKL.

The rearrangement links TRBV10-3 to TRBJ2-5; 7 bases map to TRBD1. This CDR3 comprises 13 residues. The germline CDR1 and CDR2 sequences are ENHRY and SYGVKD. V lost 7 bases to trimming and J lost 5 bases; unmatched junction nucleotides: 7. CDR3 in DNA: TGTGCCATCAAGGGGCAGGACAGGGAGACCCAGTACTTC. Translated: CAIKGQDRETQYF.

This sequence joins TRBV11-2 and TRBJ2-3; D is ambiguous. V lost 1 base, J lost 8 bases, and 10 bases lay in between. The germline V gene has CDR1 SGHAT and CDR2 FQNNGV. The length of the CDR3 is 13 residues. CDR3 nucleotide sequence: TGTGCCAGCAGCTTAGGACAAGTGGTTACGCAGTATTTT. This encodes CASSLGQVVTQYF.

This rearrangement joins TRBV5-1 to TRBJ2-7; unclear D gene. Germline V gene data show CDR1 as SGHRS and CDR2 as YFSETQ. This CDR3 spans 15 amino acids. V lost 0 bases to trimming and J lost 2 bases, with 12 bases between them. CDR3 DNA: TGCGCCAGCAGCTTGGAGGGCACCCAGCCCTACGAGCAGTACTTC. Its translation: CASSLEGTQPYEQYF.

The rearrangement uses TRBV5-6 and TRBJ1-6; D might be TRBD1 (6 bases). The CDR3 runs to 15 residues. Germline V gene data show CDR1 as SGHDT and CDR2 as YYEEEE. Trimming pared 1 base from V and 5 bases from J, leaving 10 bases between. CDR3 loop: CASSLPDSDNSPLHF. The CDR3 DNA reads TGTGCCAGCAGCTTGCCGGACAGCGATAATTCACCCCTCCACTTT.

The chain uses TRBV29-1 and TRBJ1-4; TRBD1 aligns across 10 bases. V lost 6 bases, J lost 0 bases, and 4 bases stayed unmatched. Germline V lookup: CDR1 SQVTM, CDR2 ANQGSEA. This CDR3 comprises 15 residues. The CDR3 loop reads CSVAGTGATNEKLFF. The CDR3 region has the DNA TGCAGCGTCGCCGGGACAGGGGCAACTAATGAAAAACTGTTTTTT.

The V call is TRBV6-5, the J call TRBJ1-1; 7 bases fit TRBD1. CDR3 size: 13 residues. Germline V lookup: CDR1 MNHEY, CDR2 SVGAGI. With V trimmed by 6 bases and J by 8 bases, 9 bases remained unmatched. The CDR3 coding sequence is TGTGCCAGCAGGGAGGGACAGTTCCACGAAGCTTTCTTT. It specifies CASREGQFHEAFF.

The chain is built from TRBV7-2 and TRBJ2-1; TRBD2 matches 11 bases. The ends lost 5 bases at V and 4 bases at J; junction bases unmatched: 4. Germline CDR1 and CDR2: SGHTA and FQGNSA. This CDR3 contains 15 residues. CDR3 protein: CASSTASGGYNEQFF. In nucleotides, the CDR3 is TGTGCCAGCAGCACGGCTAGCGGGGGGTACAATGAGCAGTTCTTC.

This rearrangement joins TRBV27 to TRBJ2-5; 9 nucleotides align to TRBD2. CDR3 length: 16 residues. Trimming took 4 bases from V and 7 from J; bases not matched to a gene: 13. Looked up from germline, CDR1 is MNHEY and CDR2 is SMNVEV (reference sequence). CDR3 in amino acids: CASSSSFAGGAVTQYF. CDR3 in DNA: TGTGCCAGCAGTTCATCCTTCGCGGGAGGGGCAGTGACCCAGTACTTC.

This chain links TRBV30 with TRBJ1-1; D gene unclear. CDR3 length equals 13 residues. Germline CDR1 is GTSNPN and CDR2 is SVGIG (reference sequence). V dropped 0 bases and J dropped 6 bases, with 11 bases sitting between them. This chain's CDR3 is CAWSVLGVAEAFF. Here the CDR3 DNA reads TGTGCCTGGAGTGTACTCGGGGTGGCTGAAGCTTTCTTT. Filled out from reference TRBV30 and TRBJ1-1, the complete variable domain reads SQTIHQWPATLVQPVGSPLSLECTVEGTSNPNLYWYRQAAGRGLQLLFYSVGIGQISSEVPQNLSASRPQDRQFILSSKKLLLSDSGFYLCAWSVLGVAEAFFGQGTRLTVV.

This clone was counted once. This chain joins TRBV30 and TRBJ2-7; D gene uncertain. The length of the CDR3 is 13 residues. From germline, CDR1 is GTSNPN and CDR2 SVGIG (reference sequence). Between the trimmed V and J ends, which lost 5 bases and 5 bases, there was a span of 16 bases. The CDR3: CAWDPGVYHEQYF. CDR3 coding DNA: TGTGCCTGGGATCCGGGTGTATACCACGAGCAGTACTTC.

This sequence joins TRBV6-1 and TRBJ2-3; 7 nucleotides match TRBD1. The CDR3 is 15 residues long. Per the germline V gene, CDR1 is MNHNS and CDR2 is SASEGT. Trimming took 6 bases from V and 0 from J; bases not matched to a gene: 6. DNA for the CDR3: TGTGCCAGCAGCTATAGGGGGCCTAGCACAGATACGCAGTATTTT. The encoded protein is CASSYRGPSTDTQYF.

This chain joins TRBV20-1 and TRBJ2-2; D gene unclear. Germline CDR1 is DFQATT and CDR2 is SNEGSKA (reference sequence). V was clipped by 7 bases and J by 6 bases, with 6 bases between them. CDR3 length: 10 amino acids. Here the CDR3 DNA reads TGCAGTGAGTTGGCCGGGGAGCTGTTTTTT. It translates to CSELAGELFF.

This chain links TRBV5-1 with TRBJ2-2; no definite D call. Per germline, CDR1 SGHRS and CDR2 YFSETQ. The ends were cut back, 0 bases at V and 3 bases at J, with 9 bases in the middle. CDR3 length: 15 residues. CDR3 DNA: TGCGCCAGCAGCTTGGTGGCAGCCTACACCGGGGAGCTGTTTTTT. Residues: CASSLVAAYTGELFF. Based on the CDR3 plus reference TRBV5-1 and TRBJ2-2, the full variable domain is KAGVTQTPRYLIKTRGQQVTLSCSPISGHRSVSWYQQTPGQGLQFLFEYFSETQRNKGNFPGRFSGRQFSNSRSEMNVSTLELGDSALYLCASSLVAAYTGELFFGEGSRLTVL.

The CDR3 nucleotides are TGTGCCAGCAGCGCCACTAGTCGGGGGGCCCAAGGCTACACCTTC. Translating it yields CASSATSRGAQGYTF. This chain uses TRBV9 with TRBJ1-2, with D possibly being TRBD1 (6 bases). The germline V gene encodes CDR1 SGDLS and CDR2 YYNGEE. Trimming took off 3 bases at V and 8 bases at J, with 20 bases between the two ends. This CDR3 has 15 amino acids.

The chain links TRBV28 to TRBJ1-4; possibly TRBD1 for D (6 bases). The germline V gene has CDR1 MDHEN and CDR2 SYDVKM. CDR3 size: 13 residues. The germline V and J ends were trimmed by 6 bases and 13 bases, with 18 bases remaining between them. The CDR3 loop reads CASSSGTPRGLFF. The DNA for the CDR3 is TGTGCCAGCAGCTCCGGGACACCGAGAGGACTGTTTTTT.

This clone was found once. DNA of the CDR3: TGTGCCAGCAGCCTCACAGGGGGCCCTAACACCGGGGAGCTGTTTTTT. Amino acids: CASSLTGGPNTGELFF. The V call is TRBV5-4, the J call TRBJ2-2, with TRBD1 identical over 9 bases. Per the germline V gene, CDR1 is SGHNT and CDR2 is YYREEE (reference sequence). This CDR3 contains 16 residues. V shed 4 bases, J shed 2 bases, and the junction held 6 bases outside the gene matches.

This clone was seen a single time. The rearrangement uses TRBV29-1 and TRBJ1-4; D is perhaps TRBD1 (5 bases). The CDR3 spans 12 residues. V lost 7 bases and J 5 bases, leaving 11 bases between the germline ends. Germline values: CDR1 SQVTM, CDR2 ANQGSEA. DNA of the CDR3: TGCAGCGCGGGGACCGGGAATGAAAAACTGTTTTTT. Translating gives CSAGTGNEKLFF. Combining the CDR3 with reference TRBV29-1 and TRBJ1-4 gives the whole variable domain SAVISQKPSRDICQRGTSLTIQCQVDSQVTMMFWYRQQPGQSLTLIATANQGSEATYESGFVIDKFPISRPNLTFSTLTVSNMSPEDSSIYLCSAGTGNEKLFFGSGTQLSVL.

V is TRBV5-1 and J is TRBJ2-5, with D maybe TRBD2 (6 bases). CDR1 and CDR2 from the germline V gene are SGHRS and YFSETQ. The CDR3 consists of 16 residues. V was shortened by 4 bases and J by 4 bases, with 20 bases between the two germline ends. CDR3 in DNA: TGCGCCAGCAGCCCCCACGGGAGCAGGGTGGGAGAGACCCAGTACTTC. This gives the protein CASSPHGSRVGETQYF. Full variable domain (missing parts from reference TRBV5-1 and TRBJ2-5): KAGVTQTPRYLIKTRGQQVTLSCSPISGHRSVSWYQQTPGQGLQFLFEYFSETQRNKGNFPGRFSGRQFSNSRSEMNVSTLELGDSALYLCASSPHGSRVGETQYFGPGTRLLVL.

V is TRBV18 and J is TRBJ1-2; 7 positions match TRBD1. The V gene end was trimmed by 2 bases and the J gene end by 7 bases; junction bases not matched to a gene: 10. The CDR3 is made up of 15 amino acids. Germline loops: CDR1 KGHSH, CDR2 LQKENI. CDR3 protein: CASSPTLDRVGGYTF. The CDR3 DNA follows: TGTGCCAGCTCACCAACCCTAGACAGGGTTGGTGGCTACACCTTC.

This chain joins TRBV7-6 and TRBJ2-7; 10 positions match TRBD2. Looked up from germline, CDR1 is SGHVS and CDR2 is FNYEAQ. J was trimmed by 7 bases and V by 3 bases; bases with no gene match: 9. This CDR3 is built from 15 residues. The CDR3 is CASSFRLAGAGEQYF. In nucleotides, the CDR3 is TGTGCCAGCAGCTTTCGGCTAGCGGGAGCGGGGGAGCAGTACTTC. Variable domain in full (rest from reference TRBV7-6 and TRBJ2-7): GAGVSQSPRYKVTKRGQDVALRCDPISGHVSLYWYRQALGQGPEFLTYFNYEAQQDKSGLPNDRFSAERPEGSISTLTIQRTEQRDSAMYRCASSFRLAGAGEQYFGPGTRLTVT.

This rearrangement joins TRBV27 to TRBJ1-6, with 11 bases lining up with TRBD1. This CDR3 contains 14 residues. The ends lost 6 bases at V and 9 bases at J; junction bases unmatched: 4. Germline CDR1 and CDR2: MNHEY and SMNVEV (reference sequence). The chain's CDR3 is CASRAGTGGSPLHF. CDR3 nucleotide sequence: TGTGCCAGCAGGGCCGGGACAGGGGGTTCACCCCTCCACTTT.

The CDR3 sequence: CASSKDRAHEQYF. CDR3 DNA sequence: TGTGCCAGCAGCAAGGACAGGGCCCACGAGCAGTACTTC. The rearrangement uses TRBV11-1 and TRBJ2-7, with 8 bases aligning to TRBD1. The CDR3 loop spans 13 amino acids. V shed 5 bases and J 5 bases; nucleotides not matched to a gene: 5. Germline assignment: CDR1 SGHAT and CDR2 FQDESV (reference sequence).

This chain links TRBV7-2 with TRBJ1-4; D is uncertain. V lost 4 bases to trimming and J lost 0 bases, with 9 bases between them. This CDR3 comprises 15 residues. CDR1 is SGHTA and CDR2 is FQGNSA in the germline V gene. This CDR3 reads CASSWQVATNEKLFF. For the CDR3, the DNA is TGTGCCAGCAGCTGGCAAGTTGCAACTAATGAAAAACTGTTTTTT.